Here is one TCR beta chain with its context. Its antigen is unidentified. The CDR3 covers 19 residues. Trimming cost V 2 bases and J 1 base, with 19 bases left between them. Per germline, CDR1 SGHDT and CDR2 YYEEEE. Clones were read by immunoSEQ multiplex PCR, and TCRdb kept only the in-frame ones, dropping some. Of tens of thousands of clones in the sample, approximately 86% were seen once. The record originates from a study of T cell responses to AZD1222 COVID-19 vaccine. Study-level points and caveats: Seropositive at baseline were only five or six AZD1222 recipients. Regions 160-218 and 743-854 held dominance among vaccine-associated CD4 TCRs, which spanned spike.

J is TRBJ2-6 and V is TRBV5-6; D is perhaps TRBD1 or TRBD2 (5 bases each). Sequences were derived from peripheral blood, sampled 28 days after the second AZD1222 dose. The sequence was obtained from an adult who received the AZD1222 COVID-19 vaccine. DNA for the CDR3: TGTGCCAGCAGCTTTTCCCACCCGATTTGGGGGTCTGGGGCCAACGTCCTGACTTTC. Encoded protein: CASSFSHPIWGSGANVLTF.